The 32 T cell receptor beta chains given below trace back to one sample, sequenced in a study of OX40 agonist ivuxolimab in advanced cancers. The data were produced by immunoSEQ multiplex PCR, yet TCRdb's version contains in-frame clones alone and is incomplete. The sample records tens of thousands of clones, about 83% being singletons. The starting material was CD4+ or CD8+ T cells sorted from blood, obtained in a trial of the OX40 agonist ivuxolimab. All receptors derive from an adult with an advanced solid tumor such as melanoma, head and neck, liver or kidney cancer.

The chain couples TRBV7-2 to TRBJ1-1; a possible D gene is TRBD1 (5 bases). The germline CDR1 and CDR2 sequences are SGHTA and FQGNSA. Trimming cost V 1 base and J 1 base, with 16 bases left between them. The CDR3 loop spans 17 amino acids. The CDR3 nucleotides read TGTGCCAGCAGCTTAGGGGAGCCAGGGAAAGCGAACACTGAAGCTTTCTTT. Encoded protein: CASSLGEPGKANTEAFF.

J is TRBJ2-3 and V is TRBV30; tentatively, D is TRBD1 or TRBD2 (5 bases each). Germline loops: CDR1 GTSNPN, CDR2 SVGIG (reference sequence). The length of the CDR3 is 12 residues. The germline V and J ends were trimmed by 1 base and 5 bases, with 7 bases remaining between them. The CDR3 DNA reads as TGTGCCTGGAGTGCGGGGCGAGATACGCAGTATTTT. This sequence encodes CAWSAGRDTQYF.

V gene TRBV6-1 combines with J gene TRBJ1-5; D unresolved. Germline assignment: CDR1 MNHNS and CDR2 SASEGT. V lost 1 base and J 5 bases, leaving 9 bases between the germline ends. This CDR3 is built from 14 residues. CDR3 sequence: CASSEGGNDQPQHF. The CDR3 DNA is TGTGCCAGCAGTGAAGGAGGGAACGATCAGCCCCAGCATTTT.

This clone was observed a handful of times. The rearrangement links TRBV7-9 to TRBJ2-7; D gene unclear. The V gene's germline CDR1 is SEHNR and CDR2 FQNEAQ (reference sequence). V was trimmed by 4 bases and J by 0 bases, leaving 13 bases between them. The CDR3 covers 15 residues. CDR3 amino acids: CASSSRTDVSYEQYF. Here the CDR3 DNA reads TGTGCCAGCAGCTCGAGGACGGATGTCTCCTACGAGCAGTACTTC.

The chain recombines TRBV27 with TRBJ2-3, with TRBD1 matching 12 bases. CDR1 MNHEY and CDR2 SMNVEV come from the germline V gene (reference sequence). V gave up 9 bases and J gave up 0 bases; unmatched junction bases: 13. The CDR3 consists of 18 residues. CDR3 bases: TGTGCCAGTACTTTCCGGGACAGGGGGCTAGGGAGCACAGATACGCAGTATTTT. Translated: CASTFRDRGLGSTDTQYF.

The chain carries TRBV1 and TRBJ2-7; the table names TRBD1, a call not compared with the DNA. TRBV1 is a pseudogene locus. The CDR3 is 15 amino acids. The CDR3 reads CTSSQLYRSSYEQYF. CDR3 DNA: TGCACCAGCAGCCAGCTGTACAGAAGCTCCTACGAGCAGTACTTC.

The chain carries TRBV5-7 and TRBJ1-3; D uncertain. TRBV5-7 is labeled an ORF, and its function is uncertain. This CDR3 is built from 14 residues. V was shortened by 0 bases and J by 3 bases, with 7 bases between the two germline ends. The CDR3 nucleotides are TGTGCCAGCAGCTTGGGCCTCGTTGGAAACACCATATATTTT. It specifies CASSLGLVGNTIYF.

This chain links TRBV5-1 with TRBJ1-4; D ambiguous. Germline CDR1 SGHRS, CDR2 YFSETQ. The CDR3 covers 16 residues. V lost 0 bases, J lost 0 bases, and 9 bases lay in between. The DNA of the CDR3 is TGCGCCAGCAGCTTGGGTTCAGGCACAACTAATGAAAAACTGTTTTTT. This codes for CASSLGSGTTNEKLFF.

CDR3: CASTLGLNYEQYF. CDR3 in DNA: TGTGCCAGCACCCTGGGACTTAACTACGAGCAGTACTTC. The chain couples TRBV28 to TRBJ2-7, with D perhaps TRBD2 (6 bases). The CDR3 has 13 residues. Germline V gene data show CDR1 as MDHEN and CDR2 as SYDVKM. V lost 7 bases to trimming and J lost 3 bases, with 13 bases between them.

V usage is TRBV7-9 and J usage is TRBJ2-7; possibly TRBD2 for D (7 bases). CDR1 is SEHNR, CDR2 FQNEAQ, per germline (reference sequence). This CDR3 has 15 amino acids. V lost 4 bases and J 7 bases, leaving 20 bases between the germline ends. In DNA form, the CDR3 reads TGTGCCAGCAGCTCGGGGGGCGGGAGTAATAGGGAGCAGTACTTC. It specifies CASSSGGGSNREQYF.

This clone was seen just once. The chain employs TRBV6-1 and TRBJ1-2, with TRBD1 identical over 8 bases. The CDR3 is 14 amino acids. The V segment lost 7 bases and the J segment 4 bases; nucleotides outside the gene matches: 8. In germline, CDR1 is MNHNS, CDR2 SASEGT. CDR3 bases: TGTGCCAGCATTAAGGACAGGGCTTCCTATGGCTACACCTTC. Translated: CASIKDRASYGYTF.

The V gene is TRBV7-9, the J gene TRBJ2-1, with 7 positions matching TRBD1. This CDR3 region has 12 residues. V lost 8 bases and J lost 7; bases outside the gene matches: 5. The germline V gene has CDR1 SEHNR and CDR2 FQNEAQ (reference sequence). CDR3: CASRDRENEQFF. DNA of the CDR3: TGTGCCAGCCGGGACAGAGAAAATGAGCAGTTCTTC.

This clone was counted between two and nine times. The rearrangement uses TRBV7-2 and TRBJ1-5; D gene ambiguous. With 5 bases removed from V and 5 bases from J, the gap between germline ends came to 16 bases. CDR3 length: 15 residues. Germline-derived CDR1 and CDR2 are SGHTA and FQGNSA. The DNA of the CDR3 is TGTGCCAGCAGCCTATCGCAGGATGAGGATCAGCCCCAGCATTTT. It specifies CASSLSQDEDQPQHF.

The V and J genes are TRBV11-3 and TRBJ1-1; maybe TRBD1 (5 bases). Trimming took off 3 bases at V and 5 bases at J, with 10 bases between the two ends. This CDR3 comprises 13 residues. Germline V lookup: CDR1 SGHNT, CDR2 YENEEA. Written as DNA, the CDR3 is TGTGCCAGCAGCTTGAGGGGAGGAACTGAAGCTTTCTTT. Its protein product is CASSLRGGTEAFF. The whole variable domain, remainder taken from reference TRBV11-3 and TRBJ1-1, is EAGVVQSPRYKIIEKKQPVAFWCNPISGHNTLYWYLQNLGQGPELLIRYENEEAVDDSQLPKDRFSAERLKGVDSTLKIQPAELGDSAVYLCASSLRGGTEAFFGQGTRLTVV.

The rearrangement links TRBV5-6 to TRBJ1-1, with D tentatively TRBD1 (5 bases). The germline V gene has CDR1 SGHDT and CDR2 YYEEEE. The length of the CDR3 is 13 residues. The germline V and J ends were trimmed by 3 bases and 7 bases, with 13 bases remaining between them. The CDR3 is CASSSDTNYEAFF. The CDR3 DNA follows: TGTGCCAGCAGCTCGGACACTAATTATGAAGCTTTCTTT.

V gene TRBV5-4 combines with J gene TRBJ2-7, with D tentatively TRBD2 (6 bases). CDR1 and CDR2 from the germline V gene are SGHNT and YYREEE (reference sequence). Trimming pared 1 base from V and 3 bases from J, leaving 8 bases between. The CDR3 is 13 amino acids. The CDR3 sequence: CASSLTSSYEQYF. The CDR3 region has the DNA TGTGCCAGCAGCTTGACTAGCAGCTACGAGCAGTACTTC.

This sequence joins TRBV6-1 and TRBJ2-3; no clear D. The V end lost 4 bases, the J end lost 3 bases, and 14 bases lay between the germline ends. CDR1 is MNHNS, CDR2 SASEGT, per germline. The CDR3 is 15 amino acids. CDR3 sequence (DNA): TGTGCCAGCAGTGGAGATAGTAAGATGACAGATACGCAGTATTTT. Encoded protein: CASSGDSKMTDTQYF.

The V call is TRBV2, the J call TRBJ2-7; D gene ambiguous. CDR1 and CDR2 (germline): SNHLY, FYNNEI. V shed 3 bases and J shed 4 bases, with 4 bases lying between them. This CDR3 has 11 residues. The CDR3 DNA sequence: TGTGCCAGCAGTGACAGTTACGAGCAGTACTTC. Its translation: CASSDSYEQYF.

The chain carries TRBV5-6 and TRBJ1-3; D is uncertain. The CDR3 is made up of 14 amino acids. The V and J ends lost 4 bases and 0 bases respectively, with 8 bases between them. Germline V lookup: CDR1 SGHDT, CDR2 YYEEEE. CDR3 DNA sequence: TGTGCCAGCAGCCCAAGCGACTCTGGAAACACCATATATTTT. Encoded protein: CASSPSDSGNTIYF.

The rearrangement joins TRBV19 to TRBJ2-5; D uncertain. The assigned J gene may be wrong: the sequence end matches TRBJ2-7 better. The CDR3 runs 12 residues. Germline CDR1 and CDR2: LNHDA and SQIVND (reference sequence). This CDR3 is CASISDAYEQYF. The DNA for the CDR3 is TGTGCCAGTATCTCGGATGCCTACGAGCAGTACTTC.

The chain uses TRBV2 and TRBJ1-3; the match to TRBD1 covers 9 bases. With V trimmed by 5 bases and J by 14 bases, 16 bases remained unmatched. The CDR3 consists of 15 residues. Germline assignment: CDR1 SNHLY and CDR2 FYNNEI. The CDR3 sequence: CASSFTPPGQGLLYF. CDR3 sequence (DNA): TGTGCCAGCAGTTTTACACCCCCGGGACAGGGACTACTATATTTT.

This clone was seen more than once but under ten times. This chain connects TRBV28 to TRBJ1-1; D remains unclear. Germline CDR1 MDHEN, CDR2 SYDVKM. This CDR3 comprises 11 residues. In DNA, the CDR3 is TGTGGGGCCCGTGCGAGGACTGAAGCTTTCTTT. This translates into CGARARTEAFF.

The chain couples TRBV7-2 to TRBJ2-1, with D unclear. Trimming took 1 base from V and 4 from J, leaving 8 bases between them. Germline loops: CDR1 SGHTA, CDR2 FQGNSA. The CDR3 consists of 14 residues. CDR3 DNA sequence: TGTGCCAGCAGCTTAGGTAAAGAATACAATGAGCAGTTCTTC. It encodes CASSLGKEYNEQFF.

In its sample, this clone was seen a few times. The chain links TRBV19 to TRBJ1-1; no clear D gene. Trimming took off 5 bases at V and 0 bases at J, with 13 bases between the two ends. The CDR3 is 15 amino acids. The germline V gene has CDR1 LNHDA and CDR2 SQIVND (reference sequence). CDR3 DNA sequence: TGTGCCAGTAGTCTAAGGGATATCATGAACACTGAAGCTTTCTTT. As protein: CASSLRDIMNTEAFF.

This chain links TRBV6-5 with TRBJ1-5; D is ambiguous. Germline V gives CDR1 MNHEY, CDR2 SVGAGI. V was pared by 10 bases and J by 9 bases, with 10 bases between. This CDR3 has 10 residues. CDR3 DNA sequence: TGTGCCACCGACACTGGGCCCCAGCATTTT. Protein product: CATDTGPQHF.

This rearrangement joins TRBV7-8 to TRBJ1-4; 7 bases are shared with TRBD1. The V gene end was trimmed by 8 bases and the J gene end by 5 bases; junction bases not matched to a gene: 5. This CDR3 is built from 13 residues. Germline V lookup: CDR1 SGHVS, CDR2 FQNEAQ. The CDR3 DNA reads TGTGCCAGCTCCAGGGGGTTGAATGAAAAACTGTTTTTT. It specifies CASSRGLNEKLFF.

V is TRBV7-8 and J is TRBJ2-7; TRBD2 matches at 8 bases. CDR3 length equals 17 residues. CDR1 SGHVS and CDR2 FQNEAQ come from the germline V gene. V lost 1 base, J lost 2 bases, and 10 bases stayed unmatched. For the CDR3, the DNA is TGTGCCAGCAGCTTAGTCGTGGGTAGCGGGGCCACCTACGAGCAGTACTTC. It is translated as CASSLVVGSGATYEQYF.

The chain combines TRBV6-5 with TRBJ2-2; TRBD2 is a possible D gene (5 bases). The CDR3 contains 14 residues. The V end was cut by 4 bases, the J end by 6 bases, with 12 bases between. CDR1 and CDR2 (germline): MNHEY, SVGAGI. CDR3: CASSLEGPPGELFF. CDR3 nucleotides: TGTGCCAGCAGTTTAGAGGGTCCACCCGGGGAGCTGTTTTTT.

This rearrangement joins TRBV6-5 to TRBJ1-1; D ambiguous. The length of the CDR3 is 13 residues. With 5 bases removed from V and 5 bases from J, the gap between germline ends came to 12 bases. Per the germline V gene, CDR1 is MNHEY and CDR2 is SVGAGI. The chain's CDR3 is CASSERTLTEAFF. The CDR3 DNA sequence: TGTGCCAGCAGTGAAAGGACTTTAACTGAAGCTTTCTTT.

The chain has TRBV5-6 and TRBJ1-1; D is ambiguous. The ends were cut back, 5 bases at V and 1 base at J, with 3 bases in the middle. This CDR3 is built from 11 residues. CDR1 is SGHDT and CDR2 is YYEEEE in the germline V gene. The CDR3 coding sequence is TGTGCCAGCAGGCGGAACACTGAAGCTTTCTTT. Its protein is CASRRNTEAFF.

The rearrangement joins TRBV5-4 to TRBJ1-5, with D possibly matching TRBD1 (6 bases). Germline lookup yields CDR1 SGHNT and CDR2 YYREEE (reference sequence). The CDR3 is 15 residues long. Trimming took 4 bases from V and 2 from J, leaving 13 bases between them. The CDR3 DNA reads TGTGCCAGCAGCCGTTGGGGACATCGCAATCAGCCCCAGCATTTT. This codes for CASSRWGHRNQPQHF.

This clone was recorded once. This chain uses TRBV18 with TRBJ1-2; D not certain. CDR3 length equals 16 residues. CDR1 is KGHSH and CDR2 is LQKENI in the germline V gene. V dropped 0 bases and J dropped 0 bases, with 11 bases sitting between them. CDR3: CASSPPPNSPNYGYTF. The CDR3 nucleotides read TGTGCCAGCTCACCACCGCCGAACAGCCCTAACTATGGCTACACCTTC.